This TCR beta chain emerged from a study of blood T cell repertoires in COVID-19. Sequencing used immunoSEQ multiplex PCR; TCRdb keeps in-frame clones, though not all of them. Among fewer than 130,000 clones listed, around 90% were seen once. This clone was observed a single time. CDR3 size: 11 residues. CDR1 and CDR2 from the germline V gene are ENHRY and SYGVKD. Trimming cost V 4 bases and J 5 bases, with 3 bases left between them. Sequenced input: peripheral blood. The sequence derives from a woman aged 45-60 years with acute or convalescent COVID-19. V gene TRBV10-3 combines with J gene TRBJ2-1; D gene unclear. CDR3 nucleotides: TGTGCCATCAGTGTCAACAATGAGCAGTTCTTC. This encodes CAISVNNEQFF.